The T cell receptor beta chain under discussion was sequenced for a study of T cells in Graves' hyperthyroidism and ophthalmopathy. Study-level background: Initial diagnosis, before any treatment, was when peripheral blood was collected.

The investigators amplified TCR beta CDR3 regions from RNA transcripts. The HTBI set primed first-round TCR CDR3 RT-PCR. TCRdb reprocessed the multiplex PCR reads with MiXCR, giving one entry per CDR3 protein. The sample includes 300,000 or so distinct CDR3 sequences, 21% of them seen just once. Patients showing uncontrolled infection, other autoimmune disease, pregnancy or lactation were ineligible. This clonotype was detected many times. Its antigen remains unidentified. V shed 0 bases, J shed 4 bases, and the junction held 18 bases outside the gene matches. CDR3 size: 22 residues. CDR1 is SGHRS and CDR2 is YFSETQ in the germline V gene. Study-wide findings and caveats: Most clonotypes expanded in the thyroid (above 0.001) were also present in blood.

The clonotype originates from a woman between 45 and 60 years old with Graves' hyperthyroidism. This rearrangement joins TRBV5-1 to TRBJ2-3; TRBD2 agrees at 15 bases. The specimen was blood. Here the CDR3 reads CASSLDPTPSGLAGGSPDTQYF. CDR3 nucleotide sequence: TGCGCCAGCAGCTTGGACCCTACCCCTTCGGGACTAGCGGGAGGCTCCCCAGATACGCAGTATTTT.